Sequencing of this TCR beta chain was carried out in a study of shared clonotypes between healthy human individuals. Deep-level settings were used for running the assay. Data came from immunoSEQ multiplex PCR; TCRdb stores just in-frame clones and leaves some out. The data contain 1.6 million or so clones, just under 99% of them singletons. The V segment lost 5 bases and the J segment 9 bases; nucleotides outside the gene matches: 7. CDR1 and CDR2 from the germline V gene are SGHTA and FQGTGA. This CDR3 is built from 13 residues. Study conclusions and caveats: Sequencing depth was predicted to influence how clonotypes are shared among donors.

Concerning this clone itself: What it recognizes is unknown.

This receptor was obtained from a man under 40 in good health. Input material: naive CD4+ T cells sorted from blood. Subset described: CD45RA+ positively selected. The chain has TRBV7-3 and TRBJ2-1; 7 nucleotides align to TRBD1. CDR3 DNA sequence: TGTGCCAGCAGCAAACAGGGGCTCGGTGAGCAGTTCTTC. Translated, it gives CASSKQGLGEQFF.